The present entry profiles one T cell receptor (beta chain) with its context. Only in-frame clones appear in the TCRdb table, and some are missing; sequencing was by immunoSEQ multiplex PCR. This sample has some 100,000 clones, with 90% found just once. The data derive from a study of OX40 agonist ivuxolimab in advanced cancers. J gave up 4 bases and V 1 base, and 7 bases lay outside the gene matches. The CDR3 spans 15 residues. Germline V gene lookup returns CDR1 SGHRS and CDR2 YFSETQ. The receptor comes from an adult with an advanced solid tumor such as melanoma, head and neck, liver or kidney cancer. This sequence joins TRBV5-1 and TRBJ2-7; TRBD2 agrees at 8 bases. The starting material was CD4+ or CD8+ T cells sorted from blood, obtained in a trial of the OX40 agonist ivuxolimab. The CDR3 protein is CASSLMSGSWYEQYF. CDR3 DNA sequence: TGCGCCAGCAGCTTGATGAGCGGGAGTTGGTACGAGCAGTACTTC.